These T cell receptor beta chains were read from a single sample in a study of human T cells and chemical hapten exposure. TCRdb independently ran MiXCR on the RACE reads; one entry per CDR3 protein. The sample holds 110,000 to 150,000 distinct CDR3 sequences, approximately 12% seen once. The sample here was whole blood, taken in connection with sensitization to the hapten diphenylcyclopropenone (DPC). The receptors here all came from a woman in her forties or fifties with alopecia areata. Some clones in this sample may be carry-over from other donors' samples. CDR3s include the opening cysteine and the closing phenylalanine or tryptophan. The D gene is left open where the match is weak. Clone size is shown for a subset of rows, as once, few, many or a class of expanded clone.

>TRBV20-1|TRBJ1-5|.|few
CSATLGGSQPQHF
TGCAGTGCTACCTTAGGGGGATCTCAGCCCCAGCATTTT
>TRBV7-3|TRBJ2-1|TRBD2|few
CASSPSGTSGVSSYNEQFF
TGTGCCAGCAGCCCGTCCGGGACTAGCGGGGTCAGCTCCTACAATGAGCAGTTCTTC
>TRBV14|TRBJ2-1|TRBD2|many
CASSQEAGLAGLNEQFF
TGTGCCAGCAGCCAAGAGGCTGGGCTAGCGGGGTTAAATGAGCAGTTCTTC
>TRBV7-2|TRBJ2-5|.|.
CASSPDRGETQYF
TGTGCCAGCAGTCCCGATAGGGGGGAGACCCAGTACTTC
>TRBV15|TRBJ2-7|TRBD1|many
CATSRERQGASYEQYF
TGTGCCACCAGCAGAGAACGGCAGGGGGCCTCCTACGAGCAGTACTTC
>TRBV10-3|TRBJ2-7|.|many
CAISETYEQYF
TGTGCCATCAGTGAGACCTACGAGCAGTACTTC
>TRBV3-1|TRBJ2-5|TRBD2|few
CASRARGGRLETQYF
TGTGCCAGCAGGGCCCGGGGCGGGAGGCTAGAGACCCAGTACTTC
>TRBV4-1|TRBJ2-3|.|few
CARRVRLGGTDTQYF
TGCGCCAGGAGAGTCCGGCTAGGAGGCACAGATACGCAGTATTTT
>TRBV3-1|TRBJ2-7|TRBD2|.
CASSRGLAYEQYF
TGTGCCAGCAGTCGCGGACTAGCCTACGAGCAGTACTTC
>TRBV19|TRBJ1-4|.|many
CASSIRGEKLFF
TGTGCCAGTAGTATCCGGGGTGAAAAACTGTTTTTT
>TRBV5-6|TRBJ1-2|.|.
CASFGRANYGYTF
TGTGCCAGCTTCGGGAGGGCTAACTATGGCTACACCTTC
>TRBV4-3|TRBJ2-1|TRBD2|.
CASSQWGLERNEQFF
TGCGCCAGCAGCCAGTGGGGACTAGAGAGGAATGAGCAGTTCTTC
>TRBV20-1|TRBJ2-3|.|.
CSARTVQGTDTQYF
TGCAGTGCTAGGACAGTCCAGGGCACAGATACGCAGTATTTT
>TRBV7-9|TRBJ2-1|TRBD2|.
CASSSDRDPVASGYREQFF
TGTGCCAGCAGCTCCGACCGGGACCCTGTGGCTAGCGGGTACCGTGAGCAGTTCTTC
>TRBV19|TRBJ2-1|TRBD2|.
CASSPLAGGPGSYNEQFF
TGTGCCAGTAGTCCACTAGCGGGAGGGCCTGGTTCCTACAATGAGCAGTTCTTC
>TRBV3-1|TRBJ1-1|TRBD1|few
CASSLTTGRLTEAFF
TGTGCCAGCAGCCTCACGACAGGGAGATTAACTGAAGCTTTCTTT
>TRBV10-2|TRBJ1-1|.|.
CATMTEGTEAFF
TGCGCCACCATGACCGAAGGAACTGAAGCTTTCTTT
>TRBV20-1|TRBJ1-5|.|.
CSARRQGNQPQHF
TGCAGTGCCCGGAGGCAGGGGAATCAGCCCCAGCATTTT
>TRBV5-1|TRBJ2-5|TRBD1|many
CASSPGQYQETQYF
TGCGCCAGCAGCCCGGGACAGTACCAAGAGACCCAGTACTTC
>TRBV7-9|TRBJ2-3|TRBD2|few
CASSRGTSGNTDTQYF
TGTGCCAGCAGCCGCGGGACTAGCGGGAACACAGATACGCAGTATTTT
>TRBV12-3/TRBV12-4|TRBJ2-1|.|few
CASSPPLNEQLF
TGTGCCAGCAGTCCACCTTTGAATGAGCAGCTCTTC
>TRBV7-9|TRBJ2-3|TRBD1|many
CASSLTGGSDTQYF
TGTGCCAGCAGCCTAACAGGGGGCTCGGATACGCAGTATTTT
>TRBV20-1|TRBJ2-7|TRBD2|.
CSARDLLATAREQYF
TGCAGTGCTAGAGATCTACTAGCGACGGCACGGGAGCAGTACTTC
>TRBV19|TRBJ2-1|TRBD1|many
CASSLQGANEQFF
TGTGCCAGTAGTCTCCAGGGGGCAAATGAGCAGTTCTTC
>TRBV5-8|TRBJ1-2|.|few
CASSQGTMNVNYGYTF
TGTGCCAGCAGCCAGGGGACCATGAATGTTAACTATGGCTACACCTTC
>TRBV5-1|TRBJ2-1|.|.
CASSLAQPSNEQFF
TGCGCCAGCAGCTTGGCTCAGCCCTCCAATGAGCAGTTCTTC
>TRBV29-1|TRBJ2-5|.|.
CSVSGETAREETQYF
TGCAGCGTATCAGGGGAAACCGCGCGAGAAGAGACCCAGTACTTC
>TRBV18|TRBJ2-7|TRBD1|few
CASSPPGQGHEQYF
TGTGCCAGCTCACCGCCGGGACAGGGCCACGAGCAGTACTTC
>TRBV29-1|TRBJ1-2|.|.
CSVEDWGRRYGYTF
TGCAGCGTTGAAGATTGGGGACGGCGCTATGGCTACACCTTC
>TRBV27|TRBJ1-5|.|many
CASSPSNQPQHF
TGTGCCAGCAGCCCTAGCAATCAGCCCCAGCATTTT
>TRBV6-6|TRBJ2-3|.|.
CASTQALGSTDTQYF
TGTGCCAGCACCCAGGCCTTGGGAAGCACAGATACGCAGTATTTT
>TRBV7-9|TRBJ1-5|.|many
CASSLGAGGNQPQHF
TGTGCCAGCAGCTTAGGGGCAGGGGGCAATCAGCCCCAGCATTTT
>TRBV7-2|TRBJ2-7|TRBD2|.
CASSTGTSGRASYEQYF
TGTGCCAGCAGCACCGGGACTAGCGGGAGGGCCTCCTACGAGCAGTACTTC
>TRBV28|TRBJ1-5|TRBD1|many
CASGDRVGQPQHF
TGTGCCAGCGGGGACAGGGTCGGACAGCCCCAGCATTTT
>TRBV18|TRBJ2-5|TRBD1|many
CASSPRITGGQETQYF
TGTGCCAGCTCACCACGAATCACAGGGGGGCAAGAGACCCAGTACTTC
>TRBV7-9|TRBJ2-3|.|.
CASSKGTTTGTQYF
TGTGCCAGCAGCAAAGGGACGACCACGGGTACGCAGTATTTT
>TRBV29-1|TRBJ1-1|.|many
CSVTGHLNTEAFF
TGCAGCGTGACGGGACACTTGAACACTGAAGCTTTCTTT
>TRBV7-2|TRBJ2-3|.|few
CASSPGNGVGDTQYF
TGTGCCAGCAGCCCGGGGAACGGGGTAGGAGATACGCAGTATTTT
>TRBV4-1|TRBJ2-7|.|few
CASSQDLQVYEQYF
TGCGCCAGCAGCCAAGATCTACAGGTGTACGAGCAGTACTTC
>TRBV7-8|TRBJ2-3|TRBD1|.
CASSHRGQTGTDTQYF
TGTGCCAGCAGCCATCGGGGACAGACCGGCACAGATACGCAGTATTTT
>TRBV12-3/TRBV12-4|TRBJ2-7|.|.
CASSFGAGSTYEQYF
TGTGCCAGCAGTTTCGGGGCAGGGTCCACCTACGAGCAGTACTTC
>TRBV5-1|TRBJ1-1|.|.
CASSWGGQNTEAFF
TGCGCCAGCAGCTGGGGGGGACAGAACACTGAAGCTTTCTTT
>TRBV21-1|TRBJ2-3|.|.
CASGWGTGPSDTQYF
TGTGCCAGCGGGTGGGGGACAGGGCCCTCAGATACGCAGTATTTT
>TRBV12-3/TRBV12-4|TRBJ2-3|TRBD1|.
CASSSGQNPGGTQYF
TGTGCCAGCAGTTCGGGACAGAACCCCGGAGGTACGCAGTATTTT
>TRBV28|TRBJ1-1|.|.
CASNPMEGGSTEAFF
TGTGCCAGCAACCCTATGGAGGGGGGGAGCACTGAAGCTTTCTTT
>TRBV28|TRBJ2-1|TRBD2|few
CASSLGLAGGLSSYNEQFF
TGTGCCAGCAGTTTAGGCCTAGCGGGGGGCTTGAGCTCCTACAATGAGCAGTTCTTC
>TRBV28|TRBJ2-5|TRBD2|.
CASSPSGTLYQETQYF
TGTGCCAGCAGTCCTAGCGGAACCCTGTACCAAGAGACCCAGTACTTC
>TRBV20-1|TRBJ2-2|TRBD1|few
CSASIGGEAGELFF
TGCAGTGCTAGTATAGGGGGCGAGGCCGGGGAGCTGTTTTTT
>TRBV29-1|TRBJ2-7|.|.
CSARGGTSSYEQYF
TGCAGCGCCCGAGGCGGGACCAGCTCCTACGAGCAGTACTTC
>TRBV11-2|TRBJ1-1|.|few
CASSPTRVNTEAFF
TGTGCCAGCAGCCCGACAAGGGTGAACACTGAAGCTTTCTTT
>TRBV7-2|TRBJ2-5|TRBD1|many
CASSLERGRRETQYF
TGTGCCAGCAGCTTAGAGAGGGGGCGCAGGGAGACCCAGTACTTC
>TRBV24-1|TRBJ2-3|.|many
CATSDPALGADTQYF
TGTGCCACCAGTGACCCCGCCCTAGGGGCAGATACGCAGTATTTT
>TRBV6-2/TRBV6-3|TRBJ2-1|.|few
CASSRRGEGPDNEQFF
TGTGCCAGCAGCCGCAGGGGGGAAGGACCGGACAATGAGCAGTTCTTC